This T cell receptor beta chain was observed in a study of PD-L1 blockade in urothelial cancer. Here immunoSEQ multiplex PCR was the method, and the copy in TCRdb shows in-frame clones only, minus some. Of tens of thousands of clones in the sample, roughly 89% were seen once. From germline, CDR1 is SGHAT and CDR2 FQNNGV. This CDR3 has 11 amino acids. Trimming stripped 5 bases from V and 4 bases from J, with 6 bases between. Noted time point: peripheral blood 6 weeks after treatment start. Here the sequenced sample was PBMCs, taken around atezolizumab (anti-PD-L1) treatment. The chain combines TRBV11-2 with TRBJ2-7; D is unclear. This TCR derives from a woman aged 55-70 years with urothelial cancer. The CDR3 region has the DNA TGTGCCAGCAGCCCCCGGTACGAGCAGTACTTC. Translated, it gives CASSPRYEQYF.